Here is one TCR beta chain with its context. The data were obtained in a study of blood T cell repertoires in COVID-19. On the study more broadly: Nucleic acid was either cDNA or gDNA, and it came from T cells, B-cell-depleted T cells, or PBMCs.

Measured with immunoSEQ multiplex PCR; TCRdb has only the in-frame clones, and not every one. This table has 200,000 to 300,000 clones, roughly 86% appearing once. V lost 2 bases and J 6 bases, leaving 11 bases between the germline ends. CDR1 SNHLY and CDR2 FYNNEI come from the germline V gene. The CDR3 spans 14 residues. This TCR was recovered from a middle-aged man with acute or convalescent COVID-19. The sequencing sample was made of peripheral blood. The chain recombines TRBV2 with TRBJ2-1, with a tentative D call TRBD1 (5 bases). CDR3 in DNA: TGTGCCAGCAGTGAAATTAGGGGCCTCAATGAGCAGTTCTTC. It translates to CASSEIRGLNEQFF. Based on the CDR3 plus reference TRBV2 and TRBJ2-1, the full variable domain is EPEVTQTPSHQVTQMGQEVILRCVPISNHLYFYWYRQILGQKVEFLVSFYNNEISEKSEIFDDQFSVERPDGSNFTLKIRSTKLEDSAMYFCASSEIRGLNEQFFGPGTRLTVL.